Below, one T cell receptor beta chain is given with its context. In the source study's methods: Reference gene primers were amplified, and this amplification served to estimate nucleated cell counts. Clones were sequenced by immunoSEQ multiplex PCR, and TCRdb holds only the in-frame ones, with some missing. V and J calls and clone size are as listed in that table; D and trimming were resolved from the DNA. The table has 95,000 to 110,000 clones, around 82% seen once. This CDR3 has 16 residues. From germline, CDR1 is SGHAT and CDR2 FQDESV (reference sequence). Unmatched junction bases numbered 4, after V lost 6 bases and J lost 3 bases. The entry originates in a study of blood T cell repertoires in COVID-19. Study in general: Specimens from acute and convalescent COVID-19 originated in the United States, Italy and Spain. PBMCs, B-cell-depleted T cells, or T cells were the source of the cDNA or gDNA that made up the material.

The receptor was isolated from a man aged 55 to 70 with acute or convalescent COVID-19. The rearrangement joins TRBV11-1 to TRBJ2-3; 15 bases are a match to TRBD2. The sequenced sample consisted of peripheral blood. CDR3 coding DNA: TGTGCCAGCAGGAACGGACTAGCGGGGGGGACAGATACGCAGTATTTT. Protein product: CASRNGLAGGTDTQYF.